This T cell receptor (beta chain) was profiled in a study of blood T cell repertoires in COVID-19. Across the study: Italy, Spain and the United States were the sources of the convalescent and acute COVID-19 samples.

Sequencing used immunoSEQ multiplex PCR; TCRdb keeps in-frame clones, though not all of them. Here the sample spans some 320,000 clones, about 89% being singletons. Per germline, CDR1 SGHTA and CDR2 FQGTGA. V dropped 0 bases and J dropped 3; count of bases not matched to a gene: 1. CDR3 length equals 15 residues. The sequenced sample consisted of PBMCs or T cells enriched from blood (not recorded which). This TCR derives from a woman younger than 45 who had recovered from COVID-19. This sequence joins TRBV7-3 and TRBJ2-5; 10 nucleotides match TRBD1. This chain's CDR3 is CASSLTGTGEETQYF. The CDR3 DNA follows: TGTGCCAGCAGCTTAACTGGGACAGGGGAAGAGACCCAGTACTTC.